These T cell receptor beta chains were read from a single sample in a study of cytomegalovirus exposure and HLA in healthy donors. Here immunoSEQ multiplex PCR was the method, and the copy in TCRdb shows in-frame clones only, minus some. The table lists fewer than 150,000 clones, about 80% of them singletons. Sequencing was performed on PBMCs. The receptors stem from a man between 18 and 29 years old in good health and CMV-seronegative. Both conserved end residues are part of each CDR3. D genes are given only for firm matches. Clone size, where shown, is once, few, many, or a class for clones that have expanded.

J: TRBJ2-1
size: NA
V: TRBV7-9
D: NA
DNA: TGTGCCAGCAGCCCGCGCCTTCGAGACAGGAGATCCAATGAGCAGTTCTTC
CDR3: CASSPRLRDRRSNEQFF

J: TRBJ2-1
size: NA
V: TRBV7-9
D: TRBD2
DNA: TGTGCCAGCAGCCCGCGGACTAGCGGGAGCAATGAGCAGTTCTTC
CDR3: CASSPRTSGSNEQFF

J: TRBJ2-1
size: NA
V: TRBV7-2
D: TRBD2
DNA: TGTGCCAGCAGCTTTGCGCTAGCGGGGGGGCCTGAGCAGTTCTTC
CDR3: CASSFALAGGPEQFF

J: TRBJ2-5
size: once
V: TRBV7-9
D: NA
DNA: TGTGCCGGCAGCAGACTCCCCCCCAGGGGTTCAGAGACCCAGTACTTC
CDR3: CAGSRLPPRGSETQYF

J: TRBJ2-7
size: NA
V: TRBV7-6
D: TRBD2
DNA: TGTGCCAGCAGCTTAGAAGAACCGGGACTAGCGAATATCCATTACCTTTACGAGCAGTACTTC
CDR3: CASSLEEPGLANIHYLYEQYF

J: TRBJ2-1
size: NA
V: TRBV6-5
D: NA
DNA: TGTGCCAGCCTCACAGTCTACAATGAGCAGTTCTTC
CDR3: CASLTVYNEQFF

J: TRBJ1-1
size: NA
V: TRBV19
D: NA
DNA: TGTGCCAGTAGTGACAGGCAGATGAACACTGAAGCTTTCTTT
CDR3: CASSDRQMNTEAFF

J: TRBJ2-5
size: once
V: TRBV5-1
D: NA
DNA: TGCGCCAGCAGCTTGTCCAGGGAAGAGACCCAGTACTTC
CDR3: CASSLSREETQYF

J: TRBJ2-5
size: NA
V: TRBV4-2
D: TRBD2
DNA: TGTGCCAGCAGCCGAGCGGGGGAAGAGACCCAGTACTTC
CDR3: CASSRAGEETQYF

J: TRBJ2-7
size: few
V: TRBV4-2
D: NA
DNA: TGTGCCAGCAGCCAAGATGCGAGCGGCCCGATGGGCGACGAGCAGTACTTC
CDR3: CASSQDASGPMGDEQYF